Presented here are 9 T cell receptor beta chains from one specimen sequenced in a study of Graves' ophthalmopathy and Graves' hyperthyroidism (dated by TCRdb to 2017 to 2018). The sequencer was an Illumina HiSeq 2000. For repertoire sequencing, the TCR beta CDR3 regions were amplified from RNA transcripts. The first round of RT-PCR was done with HTBI primers and the Qiagen OneStep RT-PCR kit, and was followed by a second round of multiplex PCR, then size selection and purification. TCRdb itself trimmed the public reads at Q25 with fastp, ran MiXCR and retained productive beta chains. Merged by CDR3 protein, the rows form single entries marked with the most common genes and DNA. This sample is represented by 650,000 to 900,000 distinct CDR3 sequences; roughly 40% of them were singletons. The ten most abundant clones make up approximately 43% of the sample. Sequencing used peripheral blood. These receptor sequences come from an adult man with Graves' ophthalmopathy.

This clonotype showed up just a few times. V and J are TRBV10-2 and TRBJ2-2; the D is unclear. This CDR3 has 14 residues. The ends were cut back, 6 bases at V and 1 base at J, with 9 bases in the middle. Germline lookup yields CDR1 WSHSY and CDR2 SAAADI. The CDR3 DNA sequence: TGCGCCAGCAGCAAGACTCTGAACACCGGGGAGCTGTTTTTT. This codes for CASSKTLNTGELFF.

This clonotype was observed many times. The chain links TRBV25-1 to TRBJ2-7; D call uncertain. The CDR3 consists of 11 residues. CDR1 is MGHDK and CDR2 is SYGVNS in the germline V gene. The germline V and J ends were trimmed by 5 bases and 4 bases, with 6 bases remaining between them. CDR3 amino acids: CASSFRYEQYF. In DNA form, the CDR3 reads TGTGCCAGCAGTTTCAGATACGAGCAGTACTTC.

This clonotype has a count of ten or more. The V call is TRBV9, the J call TRBJ1-1; D possibly corresponds to TRBD1 (6 bases). CDR1 SGDLS and CDR2 YYNGEE come from the germline V gene. This CDR3 contains 16 residues. V was cut by 0 bases and J by 0 bases, with 12 bases left in between. CDR3 loop: CASSVVAGVMNTEAFF. CDR3 DNA: TGTGCCAGCAGCGTAGTGGCAGGGGTCATGAACACTGAAGCTTTCTTT.

The sample holds many counts of this clonotype. The chain couples TRBV15 to TRBJ2-7; no firm D call. V was shortened by 0 bases and J by 6 bases, with 21 bases between the two germline ends. There are 17 residues in the CDR3. Per germline, CDR1 LNHNV and CDR2 YYDKDF (reference sequence). The CDR3 DNA is TGTGCCACCAGCAGAGAGTTGACGATCTTAACGGACGGCGAGCAGTACTTC. Translating it yields CATSRELTILTDGEQYF.

The CDR3 loop is CASSATGTGSQQYF. In DNA, the CDR3 is TGTGCCAGCAGTGCTACCGGGACAGGGAGTCAACAGTACTTC. The chain joins TRBV7-2 to TRBJ2-7; 9 nucleotides agree with TRBD1. V shed 6 bases and J 10 bases; nucleotides not matched to a gene: 13. Germline-derived CDR1 and CDR2 are SGHTA and FQGNSA. There are 14 residues in the CDR3.

This clonotype has ten or more counts. This chain uses TRBV19 with TRBJ1-1; 7 positions match TRBD1. Germline V CDR1 and CDR2: LNHDA, SQIVND (reference sequence). Losses at the gene ends were 4 bases for V and 4 bases for J; bases not matched to a gene: 6. The CDR3 is made up of 14 amino acids. This CDR3 reads CASSTNRGGTEAFF. CDR3 bases: TGTGCCAGTAGTACGAACAGGGGCGGCACTGAAGCTTTCTTT.

There are a few counts of this clonotype. Written as DNA, the CDR3 is TGTGCCAGCGGCATTGATTCACCCCTCCACTTT. This sequence encodes CASGIDSPLHF. The V and J genes are TRBV6-5 and TRBJ1-6; D is unresolved. There are 11 residues in the CDR3. Deletions cut 8 bases from V and 8 bases from J, with 7 bases between. In germline, CDR1 is MNHEY, CDR2 SVGAGI.

This sequence joins TRBV5-5 and TRBJ1-2; no clear D. The CDR3 is made up of 13 amino acids. Germline CDR1 reads SGHKS; CDR2 reads YYEKEE (reference sequence). Trimming took off 7 bases at V and 4 bases at J, with 14 bases between the two ends. The CDR3, as DNA: TGTGCCAGCCACGGGTCCGGGTTCTATGGCTACACCTTC. Residues: CASHGSGFYGYTF.

The gene calls are TRBV19 and TRBJ1-2, with D maybe TRBD1 (6 bases). The V end lost 7 bases, the J end lost 3 bases, and 12 bases lay between the germline ends. Germline V gene sequence: CDR1 LNHDA, CDR2 SQIVND (reference sequence). CDR3 size: 13 residues. The CDR3 spells CASMLDSDYGYTF. In DNA form, the CDR3 reads TGTGCCAGTATGTTGGACAGCGACTATGGCTACACCTTC.